Listed below are T cell receptor beta chains from one sample, sequenced in a study of shared clonotypes between healthy human individuals. Only in-frame clones appear in the TCRdb table, and some are missing; sequencing was by immunoSEQ multiplex PCR. The table shows roughly 2.1 million clones, with roughly 91% occurring only once. Material: naive CD8+ T cells from PBMCs. The receptors here all came from a man aged 18 to 30 in good health. Some clones in this sample may be carry-over from other donors' samples. Each CDR3 is given with its conserved first and last residue. The D gene is left open where the match is weak. Clone size is not always given. Where it is, it says once, few, many or a class for expanded clones.

V gene	J gene	D gene	clone size	CDR3 protein	CDR3 DNA
TRBV6-6	TRBJ2-7	.	.	CASRDRNKDYEQYF	TGTGCCAGCAGGGACAGAAATAAAGACTACGAGCAGTACTTC
TRBV11-2	TRBJ2-3	TRBD2	.	CASSPAWEGTDTQYF	TGTGCCAGCAGCCCTGCATGGGAGGGAACAGATACGCAGTATTTT
TRBV4-1	TRBJ1-2	TRBD1	.	CASSQEPQGVNGYTF	TGCGCCAGCAGCCAAGAACCGCAGGGGGTAAATGGCTACACCTTC
TRBV7-9	TRBJ1-2	TRBD1	.	CASSPTGGLRYGYTF	TGTGCCAGCAGCCCCACAGGGGGTTTAAGATATGGCTACACCTTC
TRBV29-1	TRBJ2-7	.	.	CSVESGQVYEQYF	TGCAGCGTTGAATCGGGTCAAGTTTACGAGCAGTACTTC
TRBV5-1	TRBJ2-1	TRBD2	.	CASSVGLAGDHNEQFF	TGCGCCAGCAGCGTCGGACTAGCGGGAGACCACAATGAGCAGTTCTTC
TRBV9	TRBJ2-3	TRBD2	.	CASSVLLAGDSDTQYF	TGTGCCAGCAGCGTACTCCTAGCGGGAGACTCGGATACGCAGTATTTT
TRBV5-1	TRBJ2-2	.	.	CASSLATELFF	TGCGCCAGCAGCTTGGCGACGGAGCTGTTTTTT
TRBV7-9	TRBJ2-3	TRBD1	.	CASSSDRGTRADTQYF	TGTGCCAGCAGTTCGGACAGGGGGACACGGGCAGATACGCAGTATTTT
TRBV5-6	TRBJ1-2	.	.	CASSLGGGSYGYTF	TGTGCCAGCAGCTTGGGGGGAGGGTCCTATGGCTACACCTTC
TRBV27	TRBJ1-1	.	.	CASSHRATEAFF	TGTGCCAGCTCCCACAGGGCCACTGAAGCTTTCTTT
TRBV7-8	TRBJ2-1	TRBD2	.	CASSFWGWSGTSGRALYEQFF	TGTGCCAGCAGCTTTTGGGGATGGTCTGGGACTAGCGGGAGGGCCTTGTATGAGCAGTTCTTC
TRBV11-2	TRBJ1-5	TRBD1	few	CASSLGTGIQPQHF	TGTGCCAGCAGCTTGGGGACAGGGATTCAGCCCCAGCATTTT
TRBV4-1	TRBJ1-6	.	.	CASSQVYNRDSPLHF	TGCGCCAGCAGCCAAGTGTACAATCGAGATTCACCCCTCCACTTT
TRBV27	TRBJ1-1	.	once	CASSSLAGGRGTEAFF	TGTGCCAGCAGTTCACTTGCTGGAGGGCGAGGGACTGAAGCTTTCTTT
TRBV6-5	TRBJ2-2	.	once	CASSYSVYGELFF	TGTGCCAGCAGTTACTCGGTTTACGGGGAGCTGTTTTTT
TRBV28	TRBJ2-1	.	.	CASSPGRANEQFF	TGTGCCAGCAGTCCGGGGCGCGCCAATGAGCAGTTCTTC
TRBV28	TRBJ2-2	.	.	CASSLAAGDTGELFF	TGTGCCAGCAGTTTAGCGGCAGGGGACACCGGGGAGCTGTTTTTT
TRBV29-1	TRBJ2-5	.	once	CSVATGETQYF	TGCAGCGTTGCGACCGGAGAGACCCAGTACTTC
TRBV14	TRBJ2-7	TRBD1	.	CASSQAGTGVLTYEQYF	TGTGCCAGCAGCCAAGCCGGGACAGGGGTACTTACCTACGAGCAGTACTTC
TRBV7-8	TRBJ2-1	TRBD2	.	CASTEELAGGLWDNEQFF	TGTGCCAGCACCGAGGAACTAGCGGGAGGTCTTTGGGACAATGAGCAGTTCTTC
TRBV5-5	TRBJ1-1	.	.	CASSFTTVPMNTEAFF	TGTGCCAGCAGCTTTACGACAGTACCCATGAACACTGAAGCTTTCTTT
TRBV27	TRBJ2-7	TRBD2	.	CASNTLSGSSYEQYF	TGTGCCAGCAACACACTTAGCGGGAGCTCCTACGAGCAGTACTTC
TRBV7-9	TRBJ2-2	TRBD1	.	CASSLAGTDTGELFF	TGTGCCAGCAGCTTAGCGGGGACAGATACCGGGGAGCTGTTTTTT
TRBV28	TRBJ2-2	TRBD1	.	CASSRTGSTGELFF	TGTGCCAGCAGTCGGACAGGATCGACCGGGGAGCTGTTTTTT
TRBV28	TRBJ2-3	TRBD1	.	CASSLWGQRTDTQYF	TGTGCCAGCAGTTTATGGGGACAGAGAACAGATACGCAGTATTTT
TRBV19	TRBJ2-2	TRBD1	.	CASSPRQGGAPGELFF	TGTGCCAGTAGCCCTAGGCAAGGGGGCGCCCCCGGGGAGCTGTTTTTT
TRBV4-3	TRBJ2-1	.	.	CASSQEEGEGNEQFF	TGCGCCAGCAGCCAAGAGGAGGGAGAAGGCAATGAGCAGTTCTTC
TRBV27	TRBJ2-1	.	.	CASSFGPDNEQFF	TGTGCCAGCAGTTTCGGGCCCGACAATGAGCAGTTCTTC
TRBV27	TRBJ2-3	.	.	CASSLATGKDTQYF	TGTGCCAGCAGTCTCGCCACAGGGAAGGATACGCAGTATTTT
TRBV5-1	TRBJ2-1	TRBD2	.	CASSLEWTSGTNEQFF	TGCGCCAGCAGCTTGGAATGGACTAGCGGGACTAATGAGCAGTTCTTC
TRBV5-1	TRBJ1-3	TRBD1	.	CASRGQGAGNTIYF	TGCGCCAGCAGAGGACAGGGAGCTGGAAACACCATATATTTT
TRBV11-3	TRBJ1-1	TRBD1	.	CASRNRGYTEAFF	TGTGCCAGCAGAAACAGGGGCTACACTGAAGCTTTCTTT
TRBV13	TRBJ1-3	.	.	CASSETGNTIYF	TGTGCCAGCAGCGAAACTGGAAACACCATATATTTT
TRBV6-4	TRBJ1-5	.	.	CASNRYRQNNQPQHF	TGTGCCAGCAATAGGTATCGACAGAACAATCAGCCCCAGCATTTT
TRBV18	TRBJ2-7	.	.	CASSPNIPLADEQYF	TGTGCCAGCTCACCGAACATCCCCCTCGCCGACGAGCAGTACTTC
TRBV7-2	TRBJ2-2	TRBD2	.	CASTPPPGTSNGELFF	TGTGCCAGTACGCCGCCTCCAGGGACTAGCAACGGGGAGCTGTTTTTT
TRBV9	TRBJ1-3	.	.	CASSAGQHAGNTIYF	TGTGCCAGCAGCGCCGGACAGCACGCTGGAAACACCATATATTTT
TRBV27	TRBJ2-1	.	.	CASRPLPLYVHNEQFF	TGTGCCAGCAGACCCCTCCCCCTGTACGTCCACAATGAGCAGTTCTTC
TRBV5-1	TRBJ2-5	.	.	CASSTQETQYF	TGCGCCAGCAGCACCCAAGAGACCCAGTACTTC
TRBV28	TRBJ2-7	TRBD2	.	CASSLARRLASSYEQYF	TGTGCCAGCAGTTTAGCCCGCCGACTAGCGAGTTCCTACGAGCAGTACTTC
TRBV5-6	TRBJ2-7	.	.	CASSGGATIHYEQYF	TGTGCCAGCAGCGGTGGCGCCACGATCCACTACGAGCAGTACTTC
TRBV27	TRBJ2-7	TRBD1	.	CASSTGQGVEQYF	TGTGCCAGCAGTACGGGACAGGGTGTCGAGCAGTACTTC
TRBV28	TRBJ2-3	TRBD2	.	CASSCGGTSANLSTDTQYF	TGTGCCAGCAGTTGCGGCGGGACTAGCGCCAACCTTAGCACAGATACGCAGTATTTT
TRBV9	TRBJ1-1	.	.	CASSVGLWGTEAFF	TGTGCCAGCAGCGTAGGGTTATGGGGCACTGAAGCTTTCTTT
TRBV5-1	TRBJ2-7	.	.	CASSLGGSSYEQYF	TGCGCCAGCAGCTTGGGGGGGAGCTCCTACGAGCAGTACTTC
TRBV27	TRBJ2-3	.	.	CASSLTGPGTQYF	TGTGCCAGCAGTTTAACAGGTCCGGGTACGCAGTATTTT
TRBV2	TRBJ1-1	TRBD1	once	CASTSGTGDTEAFF	TGTGCCAGCACTTCCGGGACAGGGGACACTGAAGCTTTCTTT